Listed here are 26 T cell receptor beta chains from one sample, sequenced in a study of CD8+CD57+ T cells in acquired aplastic anemia. The use of genomic DNA as template underpinned the TCR beta VDJ and CDR3 profiling. A single record per CDR3 protein comes from TCRdb applying MiXCR to the reads. The sample includes some 64,000 distinct CDR3 sequences, around 55% of them seen just once. The specimen sequenced was sorted CD4+, CD8+, or CD8+CD57+ T cells (not recorded which) from PBMCs. The receptors originated from a human donor in good health, serving as a control.

The chain combines TRBV10-2 with TRBJ2-1, with 10 bases identical to TRBD2. V was clipped by 10 bases and J by 9 bases; unmatched bases: 18. This CDR3 is built from 16 residues. Germline V gene sequence: CDR1 WSHSY, CDR2 SAAADI. CDR3 sequence: CATAPPALAGALEQFF. The CDR3 DNA follows: TGCGCCACCGCTCCCCCCGCTCTAGCGGGAGCTCTTGAGCAGTTCTTC.

The chain links TRBV19 to TRBJ2-2; D is undetermined. V lost 6 bases and J 9 bases, leaving 8 bases between the germline ends. The CDR3 sequence is 11 residues long. Germline CDR1 is LNHDA and CDR2 is SQIVND (reference sequence). CDR3: CASRQRRELFF. CDR3 nucleotide sequence: TGTGCCAGTAGGCAGCGTCGGGAGCTGTTTTTT.

This clonotype showed up just once. CDR3 sequence: CAIRPSDGPGEQYF. The CDR3 DNA sequence: TGTGCCATCAGGCCATCCGACGGACCTGGCGAGCAGTACTTC. V gene TRBV10-3 combines with J gene TRBJ2-7; unclear D gene. Germline V CDR1 and CDR2: ENHRY, SYGVKD. The CDR3 is 14 amino acids. The V and J ends lost 6 bases and 6 bases respectively, with 18 bases between them.

This clonotype was seen a single time. The genes are TRBV29-1 and TRBJ1-2; D is uncertain. CDR1 and CDR2 from the germline V gene are SQVTM and ANQGSEA. V lost 3 bases to trimming and J lost 2 bases, with 10 bases between them. The CDR3 consists of 13 residues. The CDR3 region is CSVDLRGNYGYTF. CDR3 bases: TGCAGCGTTGATCTCCGGGGAAACTATGGCTACACCTTC.

This clonotype was picked up many times. V is TRBV7-3 and J is TRBJ2-1, with D possibly being TRBD2 (5 bases). Germline CDR1 reads SGHTA; CDR2 reads FQGTGA. This CDR3 contains 19 residues. Between the trimmed V and J ends, which lost 0 bases and 0 bases, there was a span of 18 bases. The CDR3 sequence: CASSLTLSGLKSSYNEQFF. CDR3 in DNA: TGTGCCAGCAGCTTAACTTTGTCGGGGTTGAAGAGCTCCTACAATGAGCAGTTCTTC.

This clonotype was recorded many times. The chain combines TRBV7-9 with TRBJ1-1; 7 bases fit TRBD1. Looked up from germline, CDR1 is SEHNR and CDR2 is FQNEAQ (reference sequence). The CDR3 is 14 amino acids. Germline trimming cut 4 bases from V and 11 bases from J; bases unmatched to any gene: 13. The CDR3 sequence is CASSSRQGGGRAFF. The CDR3, as DNA: TGTGCCAGCAGCTCCAGACAGGGAGGAGGAAGGGCTTTCTTT.

This clonotype was found many times. The V and J genes are TRBV5-6 and TRBJ1-6, with 11 bases fitting TRBD1. V was pared by 1 base and J by 6 bases, with 12 bases of the junction left unmatched. Germline V gene lookup returns CDR1 SGHDT and CDR2 YYEEEE. The CDR3 runs 19 residues. The CDR3 DNA reads TGTGCCAGCAGCTTGAACGGATGGGGACAGGGGGTCTCTAATTCACCCCTCCACTTT. Translating it yields CASSLNGWGQGVSNSPLHF.

The gene calls are TRBV2 and TRBJ2-2; possible D gene TRBD1, 6 bases. CDR3 length: 15 residues. V lost 3 bases, J lost 6 bases, and 14 bases lay in between. The germline V gene has CDR1 SNHLY and CDR2 FYNNEI. The CDR3 region has the DNA TGTGCCAGCAGTGATTGGGGGCGAGGGTCCGGGGAGCTGTTTTTT. Residues: CASSDWGRGSGELFF.

The chain recombines TRBV13 with TRBJ1-4; D is unresolved. Germline V gene lookup returns CDR1 PRHDT and CDR2 FYEKMQ (reference sequence). Between the trimmed V and J ends, which lost 2 bases and 0 bases, there was a span of 7 bases. The CDR3 length is 15 residues. This CDR3 is CASSLSGTTNEKLFF. DNA for the CDR3: TGTGCCAGCAGCTTAAGCGGGACAACTAATGAAAAACTGTTTTTT.

Written as DNA, the CDR3 is TGCAGTGCTATGGTCCTGGGGGGGCCAAACACTGAAGCTTTCTTT. Amino acid sequence: CSAMVLGGPNTEAFF. The rearrangement joins TRBV20-1 to TRBJ1-1, with D possibly TRBD1 on 6 matching bases. Germline V gene lookup returns CDR1 DFQATT and CDR2 SNEGSKA (reference sequence). The CDR3 spans 15 residues. The germline V and J ends were trimmed by 4 bases and 2 bases, with 17 bases remaining between them.

V usage is TRBV2 and J usage is TRBJ2-1; 8 bases are a match to TRBD2. V lost 8 bases to trimming and J lost 7 bases; unmatched junction nucleotides: 13. Germline-derived CDR1 and CDR2 are SNHLY and FYNNEI. The CDR3 is 15 amino acids. The CDR3, as DNA: TGTGCCAGCTGGCGAGAAGCGGGAGTTCCTAATGAGCAGTTCTTC. Its translation is CASWREAGVPNEQFF.

This chain uses TRBV12-3 or TRBV12-4 with TRBJ1-5; 8 positions match TRBD1. The CDR3 is made up of 15 amino acids. The ends lost 3 bases at V and 6 bases at J; junction bases unmatched: 7. This CDR3 is CASSLGAGGSQPQHF. The CDR3 nucleotides read TGTGCCAGCAGTTTGGGGGCAGGGGGCAGTCAGCCCCAGCATTTT.

Concerning this clonotype itself: The junction departs from the called germline gene at one end, perhaps through a read error. V gene TRBV10-1 combines with J gene TRBJ1-2, with 8 bases aligning to TRBD1. This CDR3 is built from 14 residues. Germline V gene sequence: CDR1 WNHNN, CDR2 SYGVQD (reference sequence). CDR3 DNA sequence: TGTGCCAGCAGTGAATCGCAGGGGGCGAATGGCTACACCTTC. It translates to CASSESQGANGYTF.

The chain couples TRBV10-3 to TRBJ1-3; no definite D call. Trimming removed 4 bases from V and 8 bases from J, with 21 bases in between. Germline values: CDR1 ENHRY, CDR2 SYGVKD. This CDR3 region has 16 residues. This CDR3 is CAISGGSPDYGYTIYF. In DNA, the CDR3 is TGTGCCATCAGTGGAGGCAGCCCAGACTATGGCTACACCATATATTTT.

This chain connects TRBV7-8 to TRBJ2-7; D gene unclear. The ends were cut back, 2 bases at V and 2 bases at J, with 13 bases in the middle. Looked up from germline, CDR1 is SGHVS and CDR2 is FQNEAQ. The CDR3 consists of 15 residues. CDR3 coding DNA: TGTGCCAGCAGCTTATCGCCCGGACCCGCCTACGAGCAGTACTTC. Translation: CASSLSPGPAYEQYF.

The table lists this clonotype with a few counts. The chain recombines TRBV15 with TRBJ1-2; unclear D gene. The germline V and J ends were trimmed by 6 bases and 5 bases, with 16 bases remaining between them. CDR1 and CDR2 (germline): LNHNV, YYDKDF (reference sequence). CDR3 length equals 14 residues. As DNA, the CDR3 is TGTGCCACCAGGGGGTCCGGGGATCCTTATGGCTACACCTTC. It codes for CATRGSGDPYGYTF.

This chain links TRBV15 with TRBJ1-2; tentative D call: TRBD1 (5 bases). V was clipped by 7 bases and J by 2 bases, with 17 bases between them. Looked up from germline, CDR1 is LNHNV and CDR2 is YYDKDF (reference sequence). The CDR3 runs to 15 residues. The CDR3 coding sequence is TGTGCCACCACGGAGATAAGAGACAGAAACTATGGCTACACCTTC. It specifies CATTEIRDRNYGYTF.

The chain uses TRBV7-2 and TRBJ2-7; TRBD1 is a possible D gene (5 bases). This CDR3 has 11 amino acids. Germline assignment: CDR1 SGHTA and CDR2 FQGNSA. Trimming shortened V by 8 bases and J by 8 bases, and 13 bases separated the two germline ends. DNA of the CDR3: TGTGCCAGCTCCGCAGGGCTCAAGCAGTACTTC. Translating gives CASSAGLKQYF.

The V call is TRBV10-1, the J call TRBJ2-7, with D hard to call. The ends were cut back, 4 bases at V and 6 bases at J, with 13 bases in the middle. The CDR3 totals 13 residues. In germline, CDR1 is WNHNN, CDR2 SYGVQD (reference sequence). CDR3 coding DNA: TGCGCCAGCAGTGGTCGTGGGGTCCCCGAGCAGTACTTC. Residues: CASSGRGVPEQYF.

For the CDR3, the DNA is TGTGCCAGCAGTGAAGTAGGCAACTATGGCTACACCTTC. Translation gives CASSEVGNYGYTF. The chain employs TRBV25-1 and TRBJ1-2; D is undetermined. In germline, CDR1 is MGHDK, CDR2 SYGVNS. CDR3 length: 13 residues. V gave up 2 bases and J gave up 2 bases, with 6 bases separating them.

The J gene is TRBJ1-2, the V gene TRBV2, with 7 bases aligning to TRBD1. The CDR3 is 13 amino acids. In germline, CDR1 is SNHLY, CDR2 FYNNEI. Trimming removed 8 bases from V and 4 bases from J; junction bases left unmatched: 7. The CDR3 nucleotides are TGTGCCAGCGGGGGACAGCGCGTCTATGGCTACACCTTC. Its protein product is CASGGQRVYGYTF.

This clonotype was observed many times. V usage is TRBV9 and J usage is TRBJ1-1; 7 bases are a match to TRBD1. The V and J ends lost 3 bases and 2 bases, in that order; junction bases with no gene match: 4. The germline CDR1 and CDR2 sequences are SGDLS and YYNGEE. This CDR3 spans 14 amino acids. Here the CDR3 reads CASSEGQSNTEAFF. CDR3 DNA: TGTGCCAGCAGCGAGGGACAGTCAAACACTGAAGCTTTCTTT. Using reference TRBV9 and TRBJ1-1 for the parts outside the CDR3, the full variable domain is DSGVTQTPKHLITATGQRVTLRCSPRSGDLSVYWYQQSLDQGLQFLIQYYNGEERAKGNILERFSAQQFPDLHSELNLSSLELGDSALYFCASSEGQSNTEAFFGQGTRLTVV.

V is TRBV29-1 and J is TRBJ2-7; the match to TRBD1 covers 8 bases. Germline V gene lookup returns CDR1 SQVTM and CDR2 ANQGSEA. The CDR3 has 14 residues. V lost 6 bases and J lost 2; bases outside the gene matches: 9. CDR3 sequence reads: CSVLMAGGTYEQYF. CDR3 coding DNA: TGCAGCGTGCTGATGGCAGGGGGCACCTACGAGCAGTACTTC.

The chain carries TRBV19 and TRBJ2-1, with 7 bases matching TRBD2. Trimming took 5 bases from V and 7 from J; bases not matched to a gene: 8. CDR3 length: 14 residues. Germline CDR1 LNHDA, CDR2 SQIVND (reference sequence). In nucleotides, the CDR3 is TGTGCCAGTAGTCCCTCGGCGGGAGTGAATGAGCAGTTCTTC. Translating gives CASSPSAGVNEQFF. The entire variable domain, with the rest obtained from reference TRBV19 and TRBJ2-1, is as follows: DGGITQSPKYLFRKEGQNVTLSCEQNLNHDAMYWYRQDPGQGLRLIYYSQIVNDFQKGDIAEGYSVSREKKESFPLTVTSAQKNPTAFYLCASSPSAGVNEQFFGPGTRLTVL.

This clonotype was detected ten times or more. The V gene is TRBV6-1, the J gene TRBJ1-5, with no clear D. Per germline, CDR1 MNHNS and CDR2 SASEGT. V lost 3 bases and J lost 4, with 13 bases in between. The CDR3 covers 15 residues. The CDR3: CASSDWSRANQPQHF. CDR3 in DNA: TGTGCCAGCAGTGATTGGAGTAGAGCAAATCAGCCCCAGCATTTT.

The CDR3 here is CASSGATGGRAFF. CDR3 nucleotides: TGTGCCAGTAGTGGGGCGACAGGGGGCAGAGCTTTCTTT. V is TRBV19 and J is TRBJ1-1; the match to TRBD1 covers 10 bases. CDR1 LNHDA and CDR2 SQIVND come from the germline V gene (reference sequence). J was trimmed by 10 bases and V by 5 bases; bases with no gene match: 7. The CDR3 is made up of 13 amino acids.